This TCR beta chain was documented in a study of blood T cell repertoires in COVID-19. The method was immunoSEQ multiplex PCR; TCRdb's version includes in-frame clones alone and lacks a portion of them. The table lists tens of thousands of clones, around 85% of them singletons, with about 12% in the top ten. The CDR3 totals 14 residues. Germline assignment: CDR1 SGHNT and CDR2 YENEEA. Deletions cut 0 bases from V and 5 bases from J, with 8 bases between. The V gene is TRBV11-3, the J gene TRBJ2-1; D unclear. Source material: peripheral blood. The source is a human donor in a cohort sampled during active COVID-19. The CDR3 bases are TGTGCCAGCAGCTTAGATCGAGGCCACAATGAGCAGTTCTTC. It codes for CASSLDRGHNEQFF.